A single sample gave rise to the 23 T cell receptor beta chains below, sequenced in a study of shared clonotypes between healthy human individuals. Repertoires were generated with immunoSEQ multiplex PCR, while TCRdb's copy carries only in-frame clones and drops some. This sample has hundreds of thousands of clones; about 90% occur once, and the top ten carry 24%. CD45RO-negative cells were positively selected for CCR7, leaving out terminally differentiated effector memory CD45RA+ cells. Material for sequencing was naive CD8+ T cells sorted from blood. The receptors were sampled from a man in his thirties or forties in good health.

V gene TRBV7-6 combines with J gene TRBJ2-1, with D possibly being TRBD1 or TRBD2 (5 bases each). Trimming left V 7 bases short and J 6 bases short, with 22 bases between. Looked up from germline, CDR1 is SGHVS and CDR2 is FNYEAQ. This CDR3 spans 16 amino acids. Here the CDR3 DNA reads TGTGCCAGCACCCCTAGGGGAGACAGTGAGGGCAATGAGCAGTTCTTC. Protein product: CASTPRGDSEGNEQFF.

The rearrangement links TRBV5-1 to TRBJ1-5; 8 bases map to TRBD1. This CDR3 is built from 18 residues. Germline-derived CDR1 and CDR2 are SGHRS and YFSETQ. J lost 3 bases, V lost 4 bases, and 15 bases had no gene match. As DNA, the CDR3 is TGCGCCAGCAGCGCAGAACCGACAGGGGCGCTCTACAATCAGCCCCAGCATTTT. Amino acids: CASSAEPTGALYNQPQHF. Full variable domain (missing parts from reference TRBV5-1 and TRBJ1-5): KAGVTQTPRYLIKTRGQQVTLSCSPISGHRSVSWYQQTPGQGLQFLFEYFSETQRNKGNFPGRFSGRQFSNSRSEMNVSTLELGDSALYLCASSAEPTGALYNQPQHFGDGTRLSIL.

The V gene is TRBV7-9, the J gene TRBJ2-5; 12 bases line up with TRBD1. With V trimmed by 3 bases and J by 4 bases, 3 bases remained unmatched. The CDR3 sequence is 15 residues long. Looked up from germline, CDR1 is SEHNR and CDR2 is FQNEAQ (reference sequence). In nucleotides, the CDR3 is TGTGCCAGCAGCTTGCGGGACAGGGGGCCAGAGACCCAGTACTTC. Its protein product is CASSLRDRGPETQYF.

The chain employs TRBV21-1 and TRBJ1-3; TRBD1 is taken as the D call from the table, unchecked against the DNA. TRBV21-1 is designated a pseudogene. The CDR3 consists of 13 residues. The CDR3 loop reads CASRNRARNTIYF. The CDR3 region has the DNA TGTGCCAGCAGAAACAGGGCACGGAACACCATATATTTT.

The chain has TRBV5-8 and TRBJ2-7; 10 bases fit TRBD2. The germline V gene encodes CDR1 SGHTS and CDR2 YDEGEE. After removal of 4 bases from V and 1 base from J, the junction contained 5 bases not matched to a gene. CDR3 length equals 15 residues. CDR3 coding DNA: TGTGCCAGCAGCGGGACTAGCGTCCTATCCTACGAGCAGTACTTC. Protein: CASSGTSVLSYEQYF. Full variable domain (rest looked up from reference TRBV5-8 and TRBJ2-7): EAGVTQSPTHLIKTRGQQATLRCSPISGHTSVYWYQQALGLGLQFLLWYDEGEERNRGNFPPRFSGRQFPNYSSELNVNALELEDSALYLCASSGTSVLSYEQYFGPGTRLTVT.

In DNA form, the CDR3 reads TGTGCCAGCAGTTTAGTGGCGGGTGGCTCCTACAATGAGCAGTTCTTC. Amino acid sequence: CASSLVAGGSYNEQFF. J is TRBJ2-1 and V is TRBV28, with a possible D match to TRBD2 (5 bases). The CDR3 length is 16 residues. The germline CDR1 and CDR2 sequences are MDHEN and SYDVKM. Deletions cut 2 bases from V and 0 bases from J, with 11 bases between.

This chain joins TRBV4-2 and TRBJ2-3; D is undetermined. Germline CDR1 LGHNA, CDR2 YNFKEQ. The CDR3 runs 15 residues. V lost 1 base and J lost 4, with 12 bases in between. CDR3 sequence: CASSQGTTASDTQYF. CDR3 in DNA: TGTGCCAGCAGCCAAGGGACCACGGCGTCAGATACGCAGTATTTT.

The chain couples TRBV5-4 to TRBJ2-7; weak D call: TRBD2 (5 bases). V lost 1 base and J 5 bases, leaving 10 bases between the germline ends. This CDR3 spans 13 amino acids. The germline gives CDR1 SGHNT, CDR2 YYREEE (reference sequence). CDR3 sequence: CASSLPQRNEQYF. DNA for the CDR3: TGTGCCAGCAGCTTGCCCCAGCGGAACGAGCAGTACTTC.

V usage is TRBV7-6 and J usage is TRBJ2-1, with 13 nucleotides matching TRBD2. V was clipped by 5 bases and J by 9 bases; unmatched bases: 10. Germline CDR1 reads SGHVS; CDR2 reads FNYEAQ. This CDR3 is built from 16 residues. CDR3 sequence (DNA): TGTGCCAGCAGCGACCCCGGGACTAGCGGGATAATTGAGCAGTTCTTC. It specifies CASSDPGTSGIIEQFF.

The rearrangement joins TRBV4-1 to TRBJ2-7; TRBD2 might be the D (5 bases). The germline CDR1 and CDR2 sequences are MGHRA and YSYEKL. CDR3 length: 15 residues. Trimming shortened V by 0 bases and J by 4 bases, and 13 bases separated the two germline ends. In nucleotides, the CDR3 is TGCGCCAGCAGCCAAGATTCTGGAGGATTATACGAGCAGTACTTC. Protein: CASSQDSGGLYEQYF.

The chain joins TRBV27 to TRBJ2-4, with TRBD1 matching over 9 bases. The CDR3 runs to 17 residues. The V gene's germline CDR1 is MNHEY and CDR2 SMNVEV (reference sequence). The V and J ends lost 7 bases and 1 base, in that order; junction bases with no gene match: 11. The CDR3 DNA sequence: TGTGCCAGCAAGGCATCGGGACAGGGAATGGCCAAAAACATTCAGTACTTC. Its protein product is CASKASGQGMAKNIQYF.

The J gene is TRBJ1-1, the V gene TRBV27; a weak D match, TRBD1 (5 bases). The CDR3 spans 13 residues. Trimming removed 6 bases at V and 0 bases at J, with 8 bases between. Per germline, CDR1 MNHEY and CDR2 SMNVEV (reference sequence). The CDR3: CASRQALNTEAFF. The CDR3 DNA follows: TGTGCCAGCAGACAGGCCCTGAACACTGAAGCTTTCTTT.

This clone was observed once. This sequence joins TRBV6-1 and TRBJ1-2, with 7 bases matching TRBD1. Trimming took 1 base from V and 5 from J; bases not matched to a gene: 16. Germline V gene sequence: CDR1 MNHNS, CDR2 SASEGT. The CDR3 contains 18 residues. The CDR3 nucleotides read TGTGCCAGCAGTGAAGAGCCCTATAGCGACAGGGTGAGGTATGGCTACACCTTC. The encoded protein is CASSEEPYSDRVRYGYTF.

J is TRBJ2-1 and V is TRBV28, with 10 bases aligning to TRBD2. Germline CDR1 and CDR2: MDHEN and SYDVKM. J gave up 8 bases and V 3 bases, and 4 bases lay outside the gene matches. The CDR3 contains 14 residues. The CDR3 is CASSFGLAGDEQFF. CDR3 bases: TGTGCCAGCAGTTTCGGCCTAGCGGGAGATGAGCAGTTCTTC.

The chain recombines TRBV11-2 with TRBJ2-6; weak D call: TRBD1 (5 bases). Looked up from germline, CDR1 is SGHAT and CDR2 is FQNNGV. V lost 1 base and J 2 bases, leaving 12 bases between the germline ends. The CDR3 contains 17 residues. The CDR3 protein is CASSLGPGLTGANVLTF. The CDR3 region has the DNA TGTGCCAGCAGCTTAGGCCCAGGGCTTACTGGGGCCAACGTCCTGACTTTC.

The chain couples TRBV4-1 to TRBJ2-5, with a tentative D call TRBD1 (5 bases). V gave up 6 bases and J gave up 5 bases, with 10 bases separating them. The germline gives CDR1 MGHRA, CDR2 YSYEKL. This CDR3 is 12 amino acids long. CDR3 protein: CASSRSGETQYF. The DNA for the CDR3 is TGCGCCAGCAGTCGGTCAGGGGAGACCCAGTACTTC.

This clone was detected only once. The V call is TRBV7-9, the J call TRBJ2-7; 12 nucleotides match TRBD2. Germline V lookup: CDR1 SEHNR, CDR2 FQNEAQ (reference sequence). V lost 3 bases and J lost 3; bases outside the gene matches: 9. This CDR3 is built from 17 residues. The DNA for the CDR3 is TGTGCCAGCAGCTTCTCTAGCGGGAGGGCCGCGGGCTACGAGCAGTACTTC. Translating it yields CASSFSSGRAAGYEQYF.

The chain joins TRBV27 to TRBJ2-3; D gene unclear. V was shortened by 5 bases and J by 7 bases, with 13 bases between the two germline ends. The CDR3 is made up of 13 amino acids. Germline V gene sequence: CDR1 MNHEY, CDR2 SMNVEV (reference sequence). Here the CDR3 reads CASSPRAGYTQYF. DNA for the CDR3: TGTGCCAGCAGTCCCCGGGCAGGCTATACGCAGTATTTT.

The chain employs TRBV29-1 and TRBJ2-1, with 9 bases identical to TRBD2. The germline V gene encodes CDR1 SQVTM and CDR2 ANQGSEA. The J segment lost 0 bases and the V segment lost 6 bases, leaving 15 bases of the junction unmatched. This CDR3 is built from 18 residues. The CDR3 DNA follows: TGCAGCGTCCCTCCCACTCCGACTAGCGGTGGCTCCTACAATGAGCAGTTCTTC. Translating gives CSVPPTPTSGGSYNEQFF.

This chain connects TRBV7-6 to TRBJ2-1; weak D call: TRBD2 (5 bases). V was shortened by 3 bases and J by 9 bases, with 18 bases between the two germline ends. The CDR3 loop spans 15 amino acids. Germline V CDR1 and CDR2: SGHVS, FNYEAQ. This chain's CDR3 is CASSFGSEGRGEQFF. CDR3 coding DNA: TGTGCCAGCAGCTTTGGGTCCGAGGGCCGGGGTGAGCAGTTCTTC.

This clone was detected once. The rearrangement joins TRBV7-9 to TRBJ2-1; D may be TRBD2 (6 bases). Germline V gene lookup returns CDR1 SEHNR and CDR2 FQNEAQ (reference sequence). The CDR3 has 15 amino acids. The V end lost 1 base, the J end lost 6 bases, and 13 bases lay between the germline ends. CDR3 sequence: CASSLEEGRFNEQFF. The CDR3 DNA follows: TGTGCCAGCAGCTTAGAGGAGGGGCGCTTCAATGAGCAGTTCTTC.

The rearrangement links TRBV14 to TRBJ2-2, with D possibly TRBD1 on 6 matching bases. V gave up 2 bases and J gave up 0 bases, with 13 bases separating them. The CDR3 spans 17 residues. CDR1 is SGHDN and CDR2 is FVKESK in the germline V gene. The CDR3 is CASSQRGFGPNTGELFF. The CDR3 coding sequence is TGTGCCAGCAGCCAAAGGGGGTTCGGGCCGAACACCGGGGAGCTGTTTTTT.

In regard to this clone: Other DNA sequences in this sample translate to the same CDR3. J is TRBJ2-5 and V is TRBV7-9, with 8 nucleotides matching TRBD1. The CDR3 has 14 amino acids. The junction had 5 bases not matched to a gene; V was cut back by 5 bases and J by 3 bases. The germline V gene encodes CDR1 SEHNR and CDR2 FQNEAQ (reference sequence). This CDR3 reads CASSPGQVEETQYF. The CDR3 bases are TGTGCCAGCAGCCCGGGACAGGTAGAAGAGACCCAGTACTTC.